The rows below give T cell receptor beta chains drawn from one sample of a study of blood T cell repertoires in COVID-19. Profiled with immunoSEQ multiplex PCR; TCRdb holds only in-frame clones, not every one. The repertoire holds over 400,000 clones, with 75% to 90% as singletons. Input material: PBMCs or T cells enriched from blood (not recorded which). The origin of the receptors is a woman aged 60-75 years who had recovered from COVID-19. CDR3s include the opening cysteine and the closing phenylalanine or tryptophan. A D gene is named only where the DNA matches it firmly. Size values are once, few and many counts, or a class for expanded clones, and some rows have none.

J: TRBJ2-3; V: TRBV24-1; size: -; D: -; DNA: TGTGCCACCAGTGCCTGGGGGGGGGCCACAGATACGCAGTATTTT; CDR3: CATSAWGGATDTQYF
J: TRBJ1-6; V: TRBV10-3; size: -; D: -; DNA: TGTGCCGCCAGACAGCTCGATAATTCACCCCTCCACTTT; CDR3: CAARQLDNSPLHF
J: TRBJ2-3; V: TRBV18; size: -; D: -; DNA: TGTGCCAGCTCACCGGCTAGCAGGGATACGCAGTATTTT; CDR3: CASSPASRDTQYF
J: TRBJ1-2; V: TRBV18; size: once; D: TRBD1; DNA: TGTGCCAGCTCGTCGGGACAGGCCAACGTCTATGGCTACACCTTC; CDR3: CASSSGQANVYGYTF
J: TRBJ1-1; V: TRBV3-1/TRBV3-2; size: -; D: -; DNA: TGTGCCAGCAGCCCTTCAGGGTACACTGAAGCTTTCTTT; CDR3: CASSPSGYTEAFF
J: TRBJ2-2; V: TRBV5-1; size: -; D: TRBD1; DNA: TGCGCCAGCTTTTACGGACAGGTGAACACCGGGGAGCTGTTTTTT; CDR3: CASFYGQVNTGELFF
J: TRBJ1-2; V: TRBV6-1; size: -; D: TRBD1; DNA: TGTGCCAGCAGCCGCCTGGGACAGGGAAACGTCGGCTACACCTTC; CDR3: CASSRLGQGNVGYTF
J: TRBJ2-1; V: TRBV27; size: once; D: TRBD1; DNA: TGTGCCATCCAAGGGACAGGGGTATTCTTC; CDR3: CAIQGTGVFF
J: TRBJ2-2; V: TRBV6-5; size: -; D: -; DNA: TGTGCCAGCAAACAGGGTAACACCGGGGAGCTGTTTTTT; CDR3: CASKQGNTGELFF
J: TRBJ1-2; V: TRBV2; size: -; D: TRBD1; DNA: TGTGCCAGCAGGGGGGACAGTGCTAACTATGGCTACACCTTC; CDR3: CASRGDSANYGYTF
J: TRBJ1-4; V: TRBV5-1; size: -; D: -; DNA: TGCGCCAGCACAATTGCAACTAATGAAAAACTGTTTTTT; CDR3: CASTIATNEKLFF
J: TRBJ1-5; V: TRBV2; size: -; D: -; DNA: TGTGCCAGCAGGCTACAGGGCAATCAGCCCCAGCATTTT; CDR3: CASRLQGNQPQHF
J: TRBJ2-5; V: TRBV25-1; size: -; D: -; DNA: TGTGCCAGCAGTGATAGATCTGGAGAGACCCAGTACTTC; CDR3: CASSDRSGETQYF